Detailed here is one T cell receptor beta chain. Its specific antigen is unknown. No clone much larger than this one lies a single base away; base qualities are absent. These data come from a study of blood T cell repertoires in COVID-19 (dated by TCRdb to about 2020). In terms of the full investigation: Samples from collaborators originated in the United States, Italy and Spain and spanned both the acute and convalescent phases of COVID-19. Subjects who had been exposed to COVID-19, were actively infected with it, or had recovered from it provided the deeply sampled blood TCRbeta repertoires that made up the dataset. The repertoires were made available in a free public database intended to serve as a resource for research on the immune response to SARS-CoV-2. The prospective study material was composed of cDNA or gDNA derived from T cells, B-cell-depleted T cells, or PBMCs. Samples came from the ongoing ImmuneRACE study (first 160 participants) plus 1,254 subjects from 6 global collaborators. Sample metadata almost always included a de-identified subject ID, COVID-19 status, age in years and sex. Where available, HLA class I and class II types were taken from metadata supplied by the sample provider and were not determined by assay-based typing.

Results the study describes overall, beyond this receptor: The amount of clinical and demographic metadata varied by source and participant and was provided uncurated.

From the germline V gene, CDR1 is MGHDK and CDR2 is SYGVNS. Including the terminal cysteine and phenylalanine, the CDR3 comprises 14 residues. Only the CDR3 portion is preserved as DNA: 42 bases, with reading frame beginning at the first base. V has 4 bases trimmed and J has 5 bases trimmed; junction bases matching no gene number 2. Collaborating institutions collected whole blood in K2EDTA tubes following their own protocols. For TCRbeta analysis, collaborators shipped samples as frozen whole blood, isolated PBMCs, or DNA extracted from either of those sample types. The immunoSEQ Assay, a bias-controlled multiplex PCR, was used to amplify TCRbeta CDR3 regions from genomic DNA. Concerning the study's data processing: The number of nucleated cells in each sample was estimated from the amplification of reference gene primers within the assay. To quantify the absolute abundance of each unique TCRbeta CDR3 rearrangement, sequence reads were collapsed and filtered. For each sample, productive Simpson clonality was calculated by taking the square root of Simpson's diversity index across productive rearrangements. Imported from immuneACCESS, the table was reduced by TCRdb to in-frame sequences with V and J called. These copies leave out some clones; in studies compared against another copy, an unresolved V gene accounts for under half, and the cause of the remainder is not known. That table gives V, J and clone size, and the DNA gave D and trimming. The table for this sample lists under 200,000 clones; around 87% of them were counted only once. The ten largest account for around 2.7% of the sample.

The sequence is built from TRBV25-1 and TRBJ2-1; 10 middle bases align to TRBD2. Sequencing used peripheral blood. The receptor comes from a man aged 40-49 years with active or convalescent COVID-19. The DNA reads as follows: TGTGCCAGCAGTGTGAGCGGGGGGGACAATGAGCAGTTCTTC. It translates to CASSVSGGDNEQFF. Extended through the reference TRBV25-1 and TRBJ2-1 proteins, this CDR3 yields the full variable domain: EADIYQTPRYLVIGTGKKITLECSQTMGHDKMYWYQQDPGMELHLIHYSYGVNSTEKGDLSSESTVSRIRTEHFPLTLESARPSHTSQYLCASSVSGGDNEQFFGPGTRLTVL.